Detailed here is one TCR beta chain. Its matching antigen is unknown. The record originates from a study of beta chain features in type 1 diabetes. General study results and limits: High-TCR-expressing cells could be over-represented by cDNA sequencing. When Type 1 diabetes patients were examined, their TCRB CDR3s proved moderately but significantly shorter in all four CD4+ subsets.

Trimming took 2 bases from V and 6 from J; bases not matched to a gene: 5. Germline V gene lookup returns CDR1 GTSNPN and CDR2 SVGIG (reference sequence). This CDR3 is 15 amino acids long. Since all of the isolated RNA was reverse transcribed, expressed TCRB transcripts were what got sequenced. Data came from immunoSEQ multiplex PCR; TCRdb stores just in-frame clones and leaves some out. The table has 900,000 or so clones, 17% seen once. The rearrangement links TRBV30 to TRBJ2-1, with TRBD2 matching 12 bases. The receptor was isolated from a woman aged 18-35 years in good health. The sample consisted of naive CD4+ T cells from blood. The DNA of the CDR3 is TGTGCCTGGAGTCTAGCGGGAGGGCTCGGCAATGAGCAGTTCTTC. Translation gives CAWSLAGGLGNEQFF.